These 21 T cell receptor beta chains share one sample of origin, sequenced in a study of blood T cell repertoires in COVID-19. Libraries were prepared by immunoSEQ multiplex PCR; TCRdb keeps only in-frame clonotypes and omits some of them. The sample carries about 140,000 clones, around 89% recorded once. The sample taken for sequencing was peripheral blood. Receptors originate from a woman aged 80 or older with acute or convalescent COVID-19.

The chain uses TRBV12-3 or TRBV12-4 and TRBJ1-5, with D hard to call. V lost 6 bases and J 6 bases, leaving 9 bases between the germline ends. The CDR3 has 12 amino acids. Here the CDR3 DNA reads TGTGCCAGCAGCCCCCTCCGTCAGCCCCAGCATTTT. It yields the protein CASSPLRQPQHF.

The rearrangement uses TRBV19 and TRBJ2-2, with a tentative D call TRBD2 (6 bases). Germline values: CDR1 LNHDA, CDR2 SQIVND (reference sequence). Between the trimmed V and J ends, which lost 1 base and 4 bases, there was a span of 10 bases. The CDR3 loop spans 15 amino acids. CDR3 sequence: CASSIAGRTTGELFF. The CDR3 bases are TGTGCCAGTAGTATAGCAGGGAGGACCACCGGGGAGCTGTTTTTT.

V and J are TRBV7-2 and TRBJ2-1; D perhaps matches TRBD1 (6 bases). Germline CDR1 and CDR2: SGHTA and FQGNSA. V shed 5 bases and J shed 0 bases, with 14 bases lying between them. This CDR3 comprises 16 residues. CDR3 in DNA: TGTGCCAGCAGCCTGACCACAGGGTACTCCTACAATGAGCAGTTCTTC. Protein sequence: CASSLTTGYSYNEQFF.

The genes are TRBV5-6 and TRBJ2-7; 7 bases fit TRBD2. J lost 3 bases, V lost 4 bases, and 4 bases had no gene match. The CDR3 has 13 amino acids. From germline, CDR1 is SGHDT and CDR2 YYEEEE. This CDR3 reads CASSARTSYEQYF. Here the CDR3 DNA reads TGTGCCAGCAGCGCCAGGACTAGCTACGAGCAGTACTTC.

The chain joins TRBV6-5 to TRBJ2-7; 12 bases map to TRBD2. This CDR3 spans 14 amino acids. The ends lost 7 bases at V and 7 bases at J; junction bases unmatched: 8. The V gene's germline CDR1 is MNHEY and CDR2 SVGAGI. The CDR3 DNA sequence: TGTGCCAGCAATCCCGGACTAGCGGGGAGAGAGCAGTACTTC. It encodes CASNPGLAGREQYF.

J is TRBJ2-7 and V is TRBV6-5; a possible D gene is TRBD1 (5 bases). Germline loops: CDR1 MNHEY, CDR2 SVGAGI. There are 13 residues in the CDR3. The V end lost 7 bases, the J end lost 6 bases, and 16 bases lay between the germline ends. DNA of the CDR3: TGTGCCAGCATTCTCGACAGAAACGCCGAGCAGTACTTC. Its protein is CASILDRNAEQYF.

J is TRBJ2-7 and V is TRBV6-5, with TRBD1 identical over 7 bases. This CDR3 region has 15 residues. After removal of 6 bases from V and 3 bases from J, the junction contained 11 bases not matched to a gene. In germline, CDR1 is MNHEY, CDR2 SVGAGI. DNA for the CDR3: TGTGCCAGCAGATTATCCGGGACAGCGATCTACGAGCAGTACTTC. Translated: CASRLSGTAIYEQYF.

The count of this clone is one. The chain is built from TRBV7-2 and TRBJ1-5; D gene uncertain. The V end was cut by 5 bases, the J end by 2 bases, with 16 bases between. Germline CDR1 SGHTA, CDR2 FQGNSA. The CDR3 spans 16 residues. This CDR3 is CASSPSGVQGNQPQHF. The CDR3 nucleotides read TGTGCCAGCAGCCCTTCCGGGGTTCAGGGCAATCAGCCCCAGCATTTT.

The chain uses TRBV5-4 and TRBJ1-3; D is possibly TRBD1 (6 bases). Trimming shortened V by 0 bases and J by 0 bases, and 10 bases separated the two germline ends. This CDR3 is 16 amino acids long. Germline CDR1 is SGHNT and CDR2 is YYREEE (reference sequence). The DNA for the CDR3 is TGTGCCAGCAGCTTGGACCGGACAGTCTCTGGAAACACCATATATTTT. It encodes CASSLDRTVSGNTIYF.

The V gene is TRBV6-5, the J gene TRBJ1-2; tentatively, D is TRBD1 (6 bases). CDR3 length: 15 residues. Germline-derived CDR1 and CDR2 are MNHEY and SVGAGI. Trimming removed 1 base at V and 8 bases at J, with 17 bases between. Here the CDR3 reads CASSYWQGGEGGYTF. CDR3 sequence (DNA): TGTGCCAGCAGTTACTGGCAAGGGGGTGAGGGGGGCTACACCTTC.

This chain links TRBV5-4 with TRBJ1-1, with 10 bases aligning to TRBD1. The CDR3 sequence is 16 residues long. The V gene's germline CDR1 is SGHNT and CDR2 YYREEE (reference sequence). V dropped 1 base and J dropped 0; count of bases not matched to a gene: 3. This chain's CDR3 is CASSLPGQGVNTEAFF. Written as DNA, the CDR3 is TGTGCCAGCAGCTTGCCAGGACAGGGGGTGAACACTGAAGCTTTCTTT.

The V call is TRBV25-1, the J call TRBJ1-6; 7 nucleotides line up with TRBD1. The germline CDR1 and CDR2 sequences are MGHDK and SYGVNS. V was clipped by 6 bases and J by 6 bases; unmatched bases: 8. The CDR3 runs 15 residues. CDR3 in DNA: TGTGCCAGCAGCTCCCCCGGGACAGCTAATTCACCCCTCCACTTT. It specifies CASSSPGTANSPLHF.

Note on this clone: The sample holds other DNA sequences that translate to the same CDR3. The chain couples TRBV29-1 to TRBJ1-1, with 10 bases that match TRBD1. There are 14 residues in the CDR3. The V gene's germline CDR1 is SQVTM and CDR2 ANQGSEA. V lost 4 bases and J lost 1; bases outside the gene matches: 3. CDR3 loop: CSVGGTGANTEAFF. CDR3 DNA: TGCAGCGTTGGAGGGACAGGGGCGAACACTGAAGCTTTCTTT. Using reference TRBV29-1 and TRBJ1-1 for the parts outside the CDR3, the full variable domain is SAVISQKPSRDICQRGTSLTIQCQVDSQVTMMFWYRQQPGQSLTLIATANQGSEATYESGFVIDKFPISRPNLTFSTLTVSNMSPEDSSIYLCSVGGTGANTEAFFGQGTRLTVV.

This chain connects TRBV6-1 to TRBJ1-6; D is unresolved. CDR3 length: 17 amino acids. Deletions cut 4 bases from V and 3 bases from J, with 16 bases between. Germline-derived CDR1 and CDR2 are MNHNS and SASEGT. Written as DNA, the CDR3 is TGTGCCAGCAGTGCCCTATCCACGGGGATCTATAATTCACCCCTCCACTTT. It specifies CASSALSTGIYNSPLHF.

The chain employs TRBV6-2 or TRBV6-3 and TRBJ1-2; D is ambiguous. Germline assignment: CDR1 MNHEY and CDR2 SVGEGT. Trimming removed 5 bases from V and 2 bases from J, with 12 bases in between. This CDR3 is built from 14 residues. The CDR3: CASSAERFNYGYTF. In DNA form, the CDR3 reads TGTGCCAGCAGTGCGGAAAGATTCAACTATGGCTACACCTTC.

Comment on this clone: At one of its ends the junction is not consistent with the germline gene, which may arise from a read error. The chain is built from TRBV6-5 and TRBJ1-5, with 8 nucleotides matching TRBD1. CDR1 and CDR2 from the germline V gene are MNHEY and SVGAGI. The CDR3 runs 16 residues. CDR3 sequence: CASNYPGTGSNQPQHF. The CDR3 DNA follows: TGTGCCAGCAATTACCCCGGGACAGGCAGCAATCAGCCCCAGCATTTT.

This chain joins TRBV2 and TRBJ1-1, with a weak D call TRBD1 (6 bases). CDR3 length: 13 residues. Germline CDR1 reads SNHLY; CDR2 reads FYNNEI. V lost 4 bases to trimming and J lost 14 bases, with 20 bases between them. The DNA of the CDR3 is TGTGCCAGCAGTGGGGGGCCAGTAGTACCGGTATTCTTT. Amino acid sequence: CASSGGPVVPVFF.

This clone was seen more than once but under ten times. The rearrangement links TRBV14 to TRBJ2-2, with D maybe TRBD1 (5 bases). This CDR3 region has 16 residues. CDR1 is SGHDN, CDR2 FVKESK, per germline. The V end lost 0 bases, the J end lost 6 bases, and 14 bases lay between the germline ends. The CDR3, as DNA: TGTGCCAGCAGCCAAGATTTCAGGGTCGACCCCGGGGAGCTGTTTTTT. Protein sequence: CASSQDFRVDPGELFF.

The rearrangement links TRBV9 to TRBJ2-7; 12 bases match TRBD1. CDR1 SGDLS and CDR2 YYNGEE come from the germline V gene. The CDR3 is 16 amino acids. J was trimmed by 1 base and V by 4 bases; bases with no gene match: 6. CDR3 protein: CASSRTGQGASYEQYF. The CDR3, as DNA: TGTGCCAGCAGCCGCACGGGACAGGGGGCTTCCTACGAGCAGTACTTC.

CDR3 nucleotides: TGTGCCAGCAGCCCCCGGACAGGAAGCTCCTACGAGCAGTACTTC. Amino acid sequence: CASSPRTGSSYEQYF. The chain links TRBV9 to TRBJ2-7, with TRBD1 matching over 7 bases. Germline loops: CDR1 SGDLS, CDR2 YYNGEE. The trim removed 4 bases at V and 0 bases at J, leaving 7 bases unmatched. The CDR3 sequence is 15 residues long.

The genes are TRBV5-1 and TRBJ2-7; 7 nucleotides agree with TRBD1. The J segment lost 0 bases and the V segment lost 4 bases, leaving 4 bases of the junction unmatched. The CDR3 totals 14 residues. Germline assignment: CDR1 SGHRS and CDR2 YFSETQ. CDR3 nucleotide sequence: TGCGCCAGCAGCCCTAGGACAGGCTCCTACGAGCAGTACTTC. Translation gives CASSPRTGSYEQYF. Complete variable domain (other parts from reference TRBV5-1 and TRBJ2-7): KAGVTQTPRYLIKTRGQQVTLSCSPISGHRSVSWYQQTPGQGLQFLFEYFSETQRNKGNFPGRFSGRQFSNSRSEMNVSTLELGDSALYLCASSPRTGSYEQYFGPGTRLTVT.